These 17 T cell receptor beta chains were all obtained from the same sample, sequenced in a study of blood T cell repertoires in COVID-19. Only in-frame clones appear in the TCRdb table, and some are missing; sequencing was by immunoSEQ multiplex PCR. The table shows roughly 460,000 clones, with 80% to 90% occurring only once. Sequencing used peripheral blood. All receptors derive from a man younger than 30 with COVID-19, enrolled during active disease.

The chain combines TRBV6-1 with TRBJ2-7, with a tentative D call TRBD2 (6 bases). This CDR3 spans 15 amino acids. The V and J ends lost 2 bases and 2 bases respectively, with 13 bases between them. Germline V CDR1 and CDR2: MNHNS, SASEGT. The CDR3 sequence: CASSERGDSPYEQYF. The CDR3 DNA follows: TGTGCCAGCAGTGAACGCGGGGATTCTCCCTACGAGCAGTACTTC.

This chain uses TRBV3-1 (or the pseudogene TRBV3-2) with TRBJ2-2; 7 nucleotides align to TRBD1. This CDR3 spans 15 amino acids. V was clipped by 3 bases and J by 3 bases; unmatched bases: 4. The germline V gene encodes CDR1 LGHDT and CDR2 YNNKEL (reference sequence). The CDR3 DNA reads as TGTGCCAGCAGCCACTCACAGGGGTACACCGGGGAGCTGTTTTTT. Its protein product is CASSHSQGYTGELFF.

Comments on this clone: Other DNA sequences of this sample code for an identical CDR3. The V and J genes are TRBV7-2 and TRBJ2-7; no firm D call. Germline values: CDR1 SGHTA, CDR2 FQGNSA. V was pared by 1 base and J by 3 bases, with 7 bases between. CDR3 length: 13 amino acids. CDR3 sequence: CASSLGLSYEQYF. The DNA for the CDR3 is TGTGCCAGCAGCTTAGGGTTGAGCTACGAGCAGTACTTC.

To note about this clone: The same CDR3 also results from other DNA sequences found in this sample. The chain combines TRBV9 with TRBJ2-3; 7 bases align to TRBD2. Trimming removed 0 bases from V and 1 base from J; junction bases left unmatched: 2. In germline, CDR1 is SGDLS, CDR2 YYNGEE. This CDR3 comprises 15 residues. This chain's CDR3 is CASSVAGGRTDTQYF. The CDR3 DNA follows: TGTGCCAGCAGCGTAGCGGGGGGACGCACAGATACGCAGTATTTT.

The chain uses TRBV6-4 and TRBJ2-1; 8 nucleotides line up with TRBD2. The V segment lost 4 bases and the J segment 6 bases; nucleotides outside the gene matches: 11. The CDR3 is made up of 16 amino acids. Germline-derived CDR1 and CDR2 are MRHNA and SNTAGT. For the CDR3, the DNA is TGTGCCAGCAGTGGAGAAGCGGGAGTAGGTGTCAATGAGCAGTTCTTC. The encoded protein is CASSGEAGVGVNEQFF.

J is TRBJ1-4 and V is TRBV27, with D possibly being TRBD1 (6 bases). V lost 2 bases, J lost 4 bases, and 8 bases lay in between. CDR1 and CDR2 from the germline V gene are MNHEY and SMNVEV (reference sequence). There are 14 residues in the CDR3. CDR3 residues: CASSLGGFNEKLFF. In DNA, the CDR3 is TGTGCCAGCAGTTTAGGGGGCTTTAATGAAAAACTGTTTTTT.

Only one count was recorded for this clone. The V call is TRBV11-2, the J call TRBJ1-1; D gene unclear. The CDR3 is made up of 12 amino acids. Trimming shortened V by 5 bases and J by 10 bases, and 14 bases separated the two germline ends. Per the germline V gene, CDR1 is SGHAT and CDR2 is FQNNGV. The CDR3 reads CASSPGGLRAFF. For the CDR3, the DNA is TGTGCCAGCAGCCCAGGTGGACTCCGAGCTTTCTTT.

The chain uses TRBV4-1 and TRBJ2-1, with 10 bases matching TRBD2. From germline, CDR1 is MGHRA and CDR2 YSYEKL. The J segment lost 0 bases and the V segment lost 0 bases, leaving 17 bases of the junction unmatched. There are 22 residues in the CDR3. The CDR3 reads CASSQDLLRMSGGANSYNEQFF. The CDR3 nucleotides are TGCGCCAGCAGCCAAGATCTTCTAAGGATGAGCGGGGGGGCCAACTCCTACAATGAGCAGTTCTTC.

The J gene is TRBJ1-1, the V gene TRBV11-2; 10 bases line up with TRBD1. The CDR3 length is 15 residues. Trimming at V came to 5 bases and at J to 4 bases, leaving 7 bases not matched to a gene. Germline values: CDR1 SGHAT, CDR2 FQNNGV. The chain's CDR3 is CASSILRTGGTEAFF. As DNA, the CDR3 is TGTGCCAGCAGCATCCTTCGGACAGGGGGCACTGAAGCTTTCTTT.

V and J are TRBV2 and TRBJ2-7; D is perhaps TRBD1 (6 bases). V shed 3 bases and J shed 0 bases, with 18 bases lying between them. The CDR3 contains 17 residues. Germline CDR1 and CDR2: SNHLY and FYNNEI. CDR3 residues: CASSDGRTVLYSYEQYF. CDR3 in DNA: TGTGCCAGCAGTGATGGTCGGACAGTACTCTACTCCTACGAGCAGTACTTC. Full variable domain (rest looked up from reference TRBV2 and TRBJ2-7): EPEVTQTPSHQVTQMGQEVILRCVPISNHLYFYWYRQILGQKVEFLVSFYNNEISEKSEIFDDQFSVERPDGSNFTLKIRSTKLEDSAMYFCASSDGRTVLYSYEQYFGPGTRLTVT.

The chain recombines TRBV11-2 with TRBJ2-7, with 8 bases fitting TRBD2. J was trimmed by 2 bases and V by 0 bases; bases with no gene match: 3. CDR3 length: 15 amino acids. CDR1 is SGHAT, CDR2 FQNNGV, per germline. CDR3 DNA: TGTGCCAGCAGCTTAGACTGGACTAGCCCCTACGAGCAGTACTTC. Encoded protein: CASSLDWTSPYEQYF.

The V and J genes are TRBV12-5 and TRBJ2-2; 8 bases map to TRBD2. Germline CDR1 is LGHNT and CDR2 is FRNRAP. Trimming took 6 bases from V and 6 from J; bases not matched to a gene: 12. The CDR3 runs 16 residues. CDR3 sequence: CASGYRLASGPGELFF. In DNA, the CDR3 is TGTGCTAGTGGGTACCGTCTGGCTAGCGGGCCCGGGGAGCTGTTTTTT.

A single count supports this clone. The chain combines TRBV7-9 with TRBJ1-2, with 8 bases fitting TRBD1. The CDR3 runs 15 residues. V dropped 3 bases and J dropped 4; count of bases not matched to a gene: 7. Germline V gene lookup returns CDR1 SEHNR and CDR2 FQNEAQ (reference sequence). CDR3 bases: TGTGCCAGCAGCTTGGGACAGGTCGCCCTCTATGGCTACACCTTC. This codes for CASSLGQVALYGYTF.

There are a few counts of this clone. The rearrangement links TRBV2 to TRBJ2-7; the match to TRBD2 covers 7 bases. Germline V gene data show CDR1 as SNHLY and CDR2 as FYNNEI. The V and J ends lost 7 bases and 4 bases, in that order; junction bases with no gene match: 10. This CDR3 contains 14 residues. The DNA of the CDR3 is TGTGCCAGCATCCCCCCGGGAGGCCAATACGAGCAGTACTTC. Its protein is CASIPPGGQYEQYF.

The chain is built from TRBV7-2 and TRBJ1-2, with D maybe TRBD1 (6 bases). From germline, CDR1 is SGHTA and CDR2 FQGNSA. The CDR3 is made up of 14 amino acids. Between the trimmed V and J ends, which lost 4 bases and 4 bases, there was a span of 13 bases. CDR3 bases: TGTGCCAGCAGCTATATTGACAGGTTCTATGGCTACACCTTC. It translates to CASSYIDRFYGYTF.

This chain links TRBV7-2 with TRBJ1-6; TRBD1 is a possible D gene (5 bases). Germline assignment: CDR1 SGHTA and CDR2 FQGNSA. CDR3 length: 16 amino acids. The V and J ends lost 6 bases and 0 bases respectively, with 12 bases between them. The CDR3 DNA reads as TGTGCCAGCAGTCGTCGACAGCGCTCCTATAATTCACCCCTCCACTTT. Translated: CASSRRQRSYNSPLHF. Combining the CDR3 with reference TRBV7-2 and TRBJ1-6 gives the whole variable domain GAGVSQSPSNKVTEKGKDVELRCDPISGHTALYWYRQSLGQGLEFLIYFQGNSAPDKSGLPSDRFSAERTGGSVSTLTIQRTQQEDSAVYLCASSRRQRSYNSPLHFGNGTRLTVT.

In the case of this clone: Other DNA sequences in this sample translate to the same CDR3. The CDR3 reads CASSPLAGGTDTQYF. CDR3 nucleotide sequence: TGTGCCAGCAGTCCTCTAGCGGGGGGGACAGATACGCAGTATTTT. The chain uses TRBV6-5 and TRBJ2-3; 12 nucleotides agree with TRBD2. The CDR3 length is 15 residues. Germline V CDR1 and CDR2: MNHEY, SVGAGI. The V segment lost 5 bases and the J segment 3 bases; nucleotides outside the gene matches: 3.